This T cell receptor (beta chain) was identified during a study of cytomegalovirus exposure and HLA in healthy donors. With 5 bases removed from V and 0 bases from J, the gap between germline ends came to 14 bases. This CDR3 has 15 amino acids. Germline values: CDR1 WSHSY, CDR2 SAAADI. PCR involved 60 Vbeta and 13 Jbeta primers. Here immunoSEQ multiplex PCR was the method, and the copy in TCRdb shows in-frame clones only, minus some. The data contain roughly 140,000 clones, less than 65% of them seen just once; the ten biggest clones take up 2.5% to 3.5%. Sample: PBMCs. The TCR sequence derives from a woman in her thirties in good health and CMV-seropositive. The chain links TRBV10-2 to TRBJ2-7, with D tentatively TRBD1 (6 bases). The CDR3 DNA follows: TGCGCCAGCAGTTCCCACAGACAGGACTCCTACGAGCAGTACTTC. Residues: CASSSHRQDSYEQYF.